Listed below are T cell receptor beta chains from one sample, sequenced in a study of blood T cell repertoires in COVID-19. Using immunoSEQ multiplex PCR, the repertoire was profiled, and TCRdb retains in-frame clones only, with some absent. The profile covers 26,000 or so clones, with approximately 92% appearing a single time and around 2.8% taken by the ten largest. The specimen sequenced was peripheral blood. The receptors come from a human donor in a cohort sampled during active COVID-19. Both conserved end residues are trimmed from each CDR3.

TRBJ2-3	TRBV20-1	SASSLRDRGTDTQY
TRBJ2-3	TRBV21-1	ASSKDTGQGYTDTQY
TRBJ2-2	TRBV4-2	ASSQGLAGGRLNTGELF
TRBJ2-1	TRBV11-1	ASSPGTGLLKLQF
TRBJ2-7	TRBV7-9	ASSSFSGRSGYEQY
TRBJ2-3	TRBV9	ASRDTSTDTQY
TRBJ2-1	TRBV5-1	ASSLRDRGPYNEQF
TRBJ2-3	TRBV10-1	ASSGSGTDTQY
TRBJ2-2	TRBV3-1/TRBV3-2	ASSQTRGAQELF
TRBJ2-1	TRBV25-1	ASSRGNEQF
TRBJ2-7	TRBV19	ASSIGLEYEQY
TRBJ2-4	TRBV24-1	ATSDSGQSLAKNIQY
TRBJ1-4	TRBV11-2	ASSLGGLAEKLF
TRBJ2-1	TRBV3-1/TRBV3-2	ASSPTSGNYNEQF
TRBJ2-1	TRBV6-5	ATYPQRGPYNEQF
TRBJ2-3	TRBV6-6	ASSSGQRRTDTQY
TRBJ1-2	TRBV11-2	ASSQGGRRQGRGAYGYT
TRBJ1-1	TRBV5-4	ASSIGQGVAMNTEAF
TRBJ1-2	TRBV14	ASSQGLWRGYGYT
TRBJ1-3	TRBV10-3	AISEGRSGNTIY
TRBJ2-5	TRBV15	ATSRDGLVEETQY
TRBJ2-1	TRBV20-1	SASTSGASGEQF
TRBJ2-3	TRBV12-3/TRBV12-4	ASSVGTDTQY
TRBJ1-3	TRBV21-1	ASSKANSPSGNTIY
TRBJ2-3	TRBV7-2	ASSLGLAGGWDTQY
TRBJ2-4	TRBV15	ATGLDRAIQY